The clone carrying this T cell receptor (beta chain) was seen ten or more times. The antigen remains undetermined. This entry belongs to a study of Graves' ophthalmopathy and Graves' hyperthyroidism. Study-level points and caveats: Blood also carried most expanded thyroid clonotypes exceeding 0.001 frequency.

The CDR3 is 14 residues long. J was trimmed by 5 bases and V by 6 bases; bases with no gene match: 4. Sampling over 8 ml of fresh peripheral blood provided the PBMCs. RNA served as the template for amplifying TCR beta CDR3 regions. Second-round multiplex PCR followed a first-round RT-PCR using HTBI primers. TCRdb called the multiplex PCR reads again in MiXCR, with one record for every CDR3 protein. The data show about 620,000 distinct CDR3 sequences, with around a fifth seen just once and more than 5.5% held by the top ten. The chain combines TRBV12-3 or TRBV12-4 with TRBJ1-6, with TRBD1 matching over 7 bases. Sequencing used peripheral blood. The origin of this receptor is a woman aged 18-29 years with stable Graves' hyperthyroidism. Some clones in this sample may be carry-over from other donors' samples. CDR3 in amino acids: CASSQGVDNSPLHF. The CDR3 DNA reads as TGTGCCAGCAGCCAGGGGGTCGATAATTCACCCCTCCACTTT.